This TCR beta chain emerged from a study of blood T cell repertoires in COVID-19. Generated by immunoSEQ multiplex PCR, the TCRdb table keeps only in-frame clones and is missing some. Of roughly 200,000 clones listed, 65% to 90% are singletons. There are 14 residues in the CDR3. J gave up 4 bases and V 2 bases, and 5 bases lay outside the gene matches. Germline V gene data show CDR1 as SGDLS and CDR2 as YYNGEE. The sequenced sample consisted of peripheral blood. The chain recombines TRBV9 with TRBJ1-1, with 7 bases fitting TRBD1. This TCR was recovered from a human donor in a cohort sampled during active COVID-19. The CDR3 DNA follows: TGTGCCAGCAGCGTTGACAGGGCCGGCACTGAAGCTTTCTTT. Translating it yields CASSVDRAGTEAFF.